This entry is about one T cell receptor (beta chain). The authors' processing: Estimated nucleated cell counts came from reference gene primer amplification. Generated by immunoSEQ multiplex PCR, the TCRdb table keeps only in-frame clones and is missing some. V and J calls and clone size follow that table, whereas D and trimming were derived from the DNA. The table lists 250,000 to 350,000 clones, around 90% of them singletons, with roughly 2.3% in the top ten. The sample originates from a study of blood T cell repertoires in COVID-19. Across the study: Donors in the United States, Italy and Spain gave samples during acute or convalescent COVID-19. In each case, the material was cDNA or gDNA derived from T cells, B-cell-depleted T cells, or PBMCs.

The V end was cut by 5 bases, the J end by 3 bases, with 22 bases between. This CDR3 has 17 amino acids. CDR1 is SEHNR, CDR2 FQNEAQ, per germline (reference sequence). This chain joins TRBV7-9 and TRBJ1-1; tentative D call: TRBD1 (5 bases). This TCR derives from a man in his late teens or twenties with active or convalescent COVID-19. Source material: peripheral blood. Here the CDR3 DNA reads TGTGCCAGCAGCCCTCGGCCAGGGCGACATCCACACACTGAAGCTTTCTTT. It yields the protein CASSPRPGRHPHTEAFF.